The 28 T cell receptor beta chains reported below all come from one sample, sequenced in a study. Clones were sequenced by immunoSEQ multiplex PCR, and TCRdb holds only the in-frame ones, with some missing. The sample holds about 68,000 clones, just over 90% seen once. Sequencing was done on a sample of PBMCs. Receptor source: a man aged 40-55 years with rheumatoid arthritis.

The CDR3, as DNA: TGTGCCAGCAGGATGACAGCGGCGATGGGTGAGCAGTTCTTC. This translates into CASRMTAAMGEQFF. This sequence joins TRBV6-5 and TRBJ2-1; D may match TRBD1 or TRBD2 (5 bases each). Germline values: CDR1 MNHEY, CDR2 SVGAGI. The V end was cut by 6 bases, the J end by 9 bases, with 18 bases between. This CDR3 contains 14 residues.

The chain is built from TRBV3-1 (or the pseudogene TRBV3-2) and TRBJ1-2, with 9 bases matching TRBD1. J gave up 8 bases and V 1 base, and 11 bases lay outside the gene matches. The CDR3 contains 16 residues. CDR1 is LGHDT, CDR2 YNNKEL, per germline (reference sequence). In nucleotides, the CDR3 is TGTGCCAGCAGCCAAGTTCTAGCGGGACAGGGACCAGGCTACACCTTC. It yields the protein CASSQVLAGQGPGYTF.

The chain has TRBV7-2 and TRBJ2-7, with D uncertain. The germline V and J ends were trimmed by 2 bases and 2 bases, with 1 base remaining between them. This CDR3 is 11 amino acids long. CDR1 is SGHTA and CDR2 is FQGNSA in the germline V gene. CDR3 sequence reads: CASSLTYEQYF. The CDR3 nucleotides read TGTGCCAGCAGCTTAACCTACGAGCAGTACTTC.

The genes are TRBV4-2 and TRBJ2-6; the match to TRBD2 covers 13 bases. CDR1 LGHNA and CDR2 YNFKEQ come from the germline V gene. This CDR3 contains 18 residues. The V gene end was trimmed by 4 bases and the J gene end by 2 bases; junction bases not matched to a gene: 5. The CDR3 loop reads CASSLGGLAGAGANVLTF. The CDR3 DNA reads TGTGCCAGCAGCCTAGGAGGACTAGCGGGAGCTGGGGCCAACGTCCTGACTTTC.

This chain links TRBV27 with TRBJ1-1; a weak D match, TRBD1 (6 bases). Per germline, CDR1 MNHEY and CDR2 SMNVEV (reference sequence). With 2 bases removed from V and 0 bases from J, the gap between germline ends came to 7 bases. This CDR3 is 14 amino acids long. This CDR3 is CASSLNRVNTEAFF. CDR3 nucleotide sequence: TGTGCCAGCAGTTTAAACAGGGTGAACACTGAAGCTTTCTTT.

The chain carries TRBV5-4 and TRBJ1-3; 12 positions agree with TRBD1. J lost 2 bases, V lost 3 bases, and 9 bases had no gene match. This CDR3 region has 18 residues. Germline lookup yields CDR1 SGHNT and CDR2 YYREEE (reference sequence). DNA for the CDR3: TGTGCCAGCAGCTCCCGGGACAGGGGGCATCTAGCTGGAAACACCATATATTTT. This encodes CASSSRDRGHLAGNTIYF. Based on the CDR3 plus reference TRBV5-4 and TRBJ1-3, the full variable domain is ETGVTQSPTHLIKTRGQQVTLRCSSQSGHNTVSWYQQALGQGPQFIFQYYREEENGRGNFPPRFSGLQFPNYSSELNVNALELDDSALYLCASSSRDRGHLAGNTIYFGEGSWLTVV.

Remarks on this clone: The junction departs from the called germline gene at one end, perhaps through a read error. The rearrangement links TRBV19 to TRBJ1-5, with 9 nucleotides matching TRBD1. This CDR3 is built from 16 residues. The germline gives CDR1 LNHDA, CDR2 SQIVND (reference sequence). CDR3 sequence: CASSVDRGAGNQPQHF. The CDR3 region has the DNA TGTGCCAGTAGTGTAGACAGGGGGGCTGGCAATCAGCCCCAGCATTTT.

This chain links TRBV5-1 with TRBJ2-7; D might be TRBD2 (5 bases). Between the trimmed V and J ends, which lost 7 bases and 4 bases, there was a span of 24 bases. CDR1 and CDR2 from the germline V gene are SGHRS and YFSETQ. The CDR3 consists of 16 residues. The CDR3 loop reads CASGRGWQAVGYEQYF. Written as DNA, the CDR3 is TGCGCCAGCGGCCGAGGGTGGCAGGCCGTCGGGTACGAGCAGTACTTC.

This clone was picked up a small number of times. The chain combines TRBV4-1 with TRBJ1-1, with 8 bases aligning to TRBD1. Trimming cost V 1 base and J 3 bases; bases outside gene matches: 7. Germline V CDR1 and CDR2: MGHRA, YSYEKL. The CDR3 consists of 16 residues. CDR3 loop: CASSQVGRGRDTEAFF. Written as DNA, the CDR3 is TGCGCCAGCAGCCAAGTTGGCAGGGGGCGAGACACTGAAGCTTTCTTT.

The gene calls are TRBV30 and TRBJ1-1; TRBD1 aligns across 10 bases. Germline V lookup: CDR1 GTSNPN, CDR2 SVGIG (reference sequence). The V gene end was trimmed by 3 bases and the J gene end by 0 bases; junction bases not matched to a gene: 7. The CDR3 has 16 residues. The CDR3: CAWRRDRGPMNTEAFF. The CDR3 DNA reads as TGTGCCTGGAGACGGGACAGGGGCCCCATGAACACTGAAGCTTTCTTT. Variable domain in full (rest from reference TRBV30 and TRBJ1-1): SQTIHQWPATLVQPVGSPLSLECTVEGTSNPNLYWYRQAAGRGLQLLFYSVGIGQISSEVPQNLSASRPQDRQFILSSKKLLLSDSGFYLCAWRRDRGPMNTEAFFGQGTRLTVV.

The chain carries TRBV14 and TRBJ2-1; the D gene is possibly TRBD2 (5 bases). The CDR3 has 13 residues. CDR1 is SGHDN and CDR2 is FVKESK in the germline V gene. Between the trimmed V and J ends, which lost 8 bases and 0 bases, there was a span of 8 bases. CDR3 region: CASRTSSYNEQFF. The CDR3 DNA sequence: TGTGCCAGCCGAACTAGCTCCTACAATGAGCAGTTCTTC.

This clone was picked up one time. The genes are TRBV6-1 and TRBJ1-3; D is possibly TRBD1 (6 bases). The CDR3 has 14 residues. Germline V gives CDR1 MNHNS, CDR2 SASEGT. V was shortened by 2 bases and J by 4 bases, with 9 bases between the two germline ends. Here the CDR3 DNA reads TGTGCCAGCAGTGAACGGGGGCACGGAAACACCATATATTTT. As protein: CASSERGHGNTIYF.

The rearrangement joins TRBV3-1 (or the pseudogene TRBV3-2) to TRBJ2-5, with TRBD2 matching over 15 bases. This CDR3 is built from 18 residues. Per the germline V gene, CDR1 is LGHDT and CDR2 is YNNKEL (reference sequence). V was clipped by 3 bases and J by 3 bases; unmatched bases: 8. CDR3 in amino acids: CASSQPGLAGGIKETQYF. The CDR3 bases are TGTGCCAGCAGCCAGCCGGGACTAGCGGGGGGCATCAAAGAGACCCAGTACTTC.

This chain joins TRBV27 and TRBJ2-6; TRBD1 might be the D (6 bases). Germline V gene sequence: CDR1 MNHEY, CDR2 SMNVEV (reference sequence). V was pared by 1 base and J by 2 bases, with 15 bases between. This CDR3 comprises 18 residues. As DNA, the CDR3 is TGTGCCAGCAGTTTATTGAGGACAGACCGAGCTGGGGCCAACGTCCTGACTTTC. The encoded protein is CASSLLRTDRAGANVLTF.

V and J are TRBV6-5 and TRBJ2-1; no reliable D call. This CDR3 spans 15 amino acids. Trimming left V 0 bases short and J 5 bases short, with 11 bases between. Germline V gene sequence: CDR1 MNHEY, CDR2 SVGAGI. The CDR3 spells CASSYSTIGNNEQFF. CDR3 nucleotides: TGTGCCAGCAGTTACTCAACTATTGGCAACAATGAGCAGTTCTTC.

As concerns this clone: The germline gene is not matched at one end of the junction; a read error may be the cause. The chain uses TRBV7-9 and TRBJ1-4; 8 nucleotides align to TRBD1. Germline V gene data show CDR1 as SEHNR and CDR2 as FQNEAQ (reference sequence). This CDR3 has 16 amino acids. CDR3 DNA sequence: TGTGCCAACAGCGTAGGGACAGGTGCAACTAATGAAAAACTGTTTTTT. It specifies CANSVGTGATNEKLFF. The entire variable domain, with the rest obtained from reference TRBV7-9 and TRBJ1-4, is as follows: DTGVSQNPRHKITKRGQNVTFRCDPISEHNRLYWYRQTLGQGPEFLTYFQNEAQLEKSRLLSDRFSAERPKGSFSTLEIQRTEQGDSAMYLCANSVGTGATNEKLFFGSGTQLSVL.

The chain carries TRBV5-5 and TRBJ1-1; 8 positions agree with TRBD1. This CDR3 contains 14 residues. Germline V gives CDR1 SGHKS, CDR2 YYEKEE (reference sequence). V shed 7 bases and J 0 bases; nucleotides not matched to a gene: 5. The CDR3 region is CASHRQGMNTEAFF. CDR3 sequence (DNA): TGTGCCAGCCACCGACAGGGGATGAACACTGAAGCTTTCTTT.

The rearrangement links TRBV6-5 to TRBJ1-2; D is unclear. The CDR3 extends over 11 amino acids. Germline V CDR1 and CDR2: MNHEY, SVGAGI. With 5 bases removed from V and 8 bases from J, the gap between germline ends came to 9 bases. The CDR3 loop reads CASSTRSGYTF. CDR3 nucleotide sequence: TGTGCCAGCAGTACCAGGTCCGGCTACACCTTC.

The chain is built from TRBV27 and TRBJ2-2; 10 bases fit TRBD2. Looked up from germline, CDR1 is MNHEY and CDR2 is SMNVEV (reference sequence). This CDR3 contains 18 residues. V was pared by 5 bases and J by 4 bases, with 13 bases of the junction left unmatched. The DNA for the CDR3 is TGTGCCAGCAGTATACGGACTAGCGGAGCCTCGGGCACCGGGGAGCTGTTTTTT. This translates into CASSIRTSGASGTGELFF.

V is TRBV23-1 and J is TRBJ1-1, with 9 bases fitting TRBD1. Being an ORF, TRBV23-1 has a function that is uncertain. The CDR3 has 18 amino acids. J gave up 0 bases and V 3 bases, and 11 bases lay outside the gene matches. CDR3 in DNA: TGCGCCAGCAGTCACGGTGGGACAGGGACGTCCATGAACACTGAAGCTTTCTTT. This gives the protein CASSHGGTGTSMNTEAFF.

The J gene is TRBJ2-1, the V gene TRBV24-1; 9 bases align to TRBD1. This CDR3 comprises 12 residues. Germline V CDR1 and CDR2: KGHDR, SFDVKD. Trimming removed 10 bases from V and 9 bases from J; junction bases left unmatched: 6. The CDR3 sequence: CATRDRDGEQFF. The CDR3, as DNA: TGTGCCACAAGGGACAGGGATGGTGAGCAGTTCTTC.

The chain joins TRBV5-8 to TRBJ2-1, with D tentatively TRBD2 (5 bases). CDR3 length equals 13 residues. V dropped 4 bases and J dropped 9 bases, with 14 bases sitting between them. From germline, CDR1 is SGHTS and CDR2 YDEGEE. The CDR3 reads CASSPTSVGEQFF. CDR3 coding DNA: TGTGCCAGCAGCCCCACTAGTGTTGGTGAGCAGTTCTTC.

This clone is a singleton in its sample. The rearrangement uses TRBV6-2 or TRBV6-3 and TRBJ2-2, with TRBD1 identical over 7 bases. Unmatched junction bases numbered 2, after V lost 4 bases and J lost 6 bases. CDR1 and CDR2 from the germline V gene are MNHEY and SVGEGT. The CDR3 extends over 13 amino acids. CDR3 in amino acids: CASSSGGPGELFF. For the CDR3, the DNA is TGTGCCAGCAGTTCAGGGGGACCCGGGGAGCTGTTTTTT.

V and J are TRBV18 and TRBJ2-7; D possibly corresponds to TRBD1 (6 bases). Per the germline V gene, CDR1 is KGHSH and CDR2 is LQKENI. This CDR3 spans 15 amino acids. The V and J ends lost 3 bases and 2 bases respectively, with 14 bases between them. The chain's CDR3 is CASSPPTGFAYEQYF. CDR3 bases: TGTGCCAGCTCACCGCCGACAGGTTTTGCCTACGAGCAGTACTTC.

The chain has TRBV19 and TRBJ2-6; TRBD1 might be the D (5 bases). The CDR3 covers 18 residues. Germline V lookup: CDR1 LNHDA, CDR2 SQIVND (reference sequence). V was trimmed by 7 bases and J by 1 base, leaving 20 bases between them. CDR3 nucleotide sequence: TGTGCCAGTAACCGGCGTGGCAGGGAAATGTCTGGGGCCAACGTCCTGACTTTC. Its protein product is CASNRRGREMSGANVLTF.

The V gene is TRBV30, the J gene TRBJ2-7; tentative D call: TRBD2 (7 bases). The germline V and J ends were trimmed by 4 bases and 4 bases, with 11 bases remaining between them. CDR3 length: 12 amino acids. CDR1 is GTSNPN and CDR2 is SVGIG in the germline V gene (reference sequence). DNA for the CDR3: TGTGCCTGGACCAGGGGAGGGTACGAGCAGTACTTC. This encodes CAWTRGGYEQYF. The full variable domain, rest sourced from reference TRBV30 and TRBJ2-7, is SQTIHQWPATLVQPVGSPLSLECTVEGTSNPNLYWYRQAAGRGLQLLFYSVGIGQISSEVPQNLSASRPQDRQFILSSKKLLLSDSGFYLCAWTRGGYEQYFGPGTRLTVT.

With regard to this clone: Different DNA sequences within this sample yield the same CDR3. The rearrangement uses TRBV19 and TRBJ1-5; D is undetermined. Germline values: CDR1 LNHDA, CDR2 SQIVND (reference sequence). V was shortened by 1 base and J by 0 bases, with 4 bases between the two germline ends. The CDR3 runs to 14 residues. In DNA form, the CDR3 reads TGTGCCAGTAGTATAGTAGGTAGCAATCAGCCCCAGCATTTT. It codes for CASSIVGSNQPQHF.

This chain's CDR3 is CASSQTPGQGTKNIQYF. As DNA, the CDR3 is TGCGCCAGCAGTCAAACTCCGGGACAGGGGACCAAAAACATTCAGTACTTC. The chain employs TRBV10-2 and TRBJ2-4, with 10 bases aligning to TRBD1. From germline, CDR1 is WSHSY and CDR2 SAAADI. Unmatched junction bases numbered 9, after V lost 5 bases and J lost 2 bases. The CDR3 sequence is 17 residues long.